This TCR beta chain was sequenced for a study of blood T cell repertoires in COVID-19. Study-wide background: Samples came from the United States, Italy and Spain, spanning acute and convalescent COVID-19.

The V gene's germline CDR1 is MGHRA and CDR2 YSYEKL. The CDR3 runs 14 residues. Trimming stripped 0 bases from V and 5 bases from J, with 10 bases between. Methods used by the authors: Researchers report that nucleated cell counts were estimated from reference gene primer amplification. Clones were sequenced by immunoSEQ multiplex PCR, and TCRdb holds only the in-frame ones, with some missing. V and J calls plus clone size are reproduced from that table; the DNA served to infer D and trimming. The sample holds roughly 440,000 clones, around 89% seen once. The source material was peripheral blood. This TCR was recovered from a woman in her forties or fifties with COVID-19, enrolled during active disease. This rearrangement joins TRBV4-1 to TRBJ1-1; possible D gene TRBD1, 5 bases. The CDR3 bases are TGCGCCAGCAGCCAAGACCGGGGGAGGACTGAAGCTTTCTTT. Protein sequence: CASSQDRGRTEAFF.